This passage covers 8 T cell receptor beta chains from one sample sequenced in a study of graft-versus-host responses after intestinal transplantation. No antigen has been assigned to these receptors. Some clones are missing from TCRdb's copy, which holds only in-frame ones; the method was immunoSEQ multiplex PCR. The sample carries about 90,000 clones, less than 95% recorded once. The specimen was unstimulated CD4+ T cells sorted from spleen or lymph node cells, collected before transplant. These TCRs come from a human donor who was the organ donor for an intestinal transplant.

CDR3 sequence (DNA): TGTGCCAGCAGCACTGTCCCTGGGGGCCTCTACGAGCAGTACTTC. Protein product: CASSTVPGGLYEQYF. V is TRBV7-2 and J is TRBJ2-7; possible D gene TRBD1, 6 bases. The length of the CDR3 is 15 residues. Germline V gene sequence: CDR1 SGHTA, CDR2 FQGNSA. V was trimmed by 5 bases and J by 3 bases, leaving 17 bases between them.

The CDR3 region has the DNA TGTGCCAGCAGCTTAGCGGGGGGGAACACTGAAGCTTTCTTT. It yields the protein CASSLAGGNTEAFF. This chain uses TRBV7-2 with TRBJ1-1; D is perhaps TRBD1 (5 bases). The CDR3 length is 14 residues. With 0 bases removed from V and 1 base from J, the gap between germline ends came to 6 bases. The V gene's germline CDR1 is SGHTA and CDR2 FQGNSA.

The chain is built from TRBV18 and TRBJ2-7; possibly TRBD1 for D (6 bases). The germline CDR1 and CDR2 sequences are KGHSH and LQKENI. This CDR3 is 16 amino acids long. Trimming removed 3 bases from V and 0 bases from J, with 15 bases in between. CDR3 bases: TGTGCCAGCTCACCGAGGACAGCGAAGGACTCCTACGAGCAGTACTTC. Protein product: CASSPRTAKDSYEQYF.

The chain links TRBV9 to TRBJ1-2; 8 bases line up with TRBD1. CDR1 is SGDLS and CDR2 is YYNGEE in the germline V gene. V trimming: 3 bases; J trimming: 2 bases; junction bases outside the gene matches: 9. This CDR3 is built from 16 residues. CDR3 nucleotides: TGTGCCAGCAGCGCGACAGGGGTCCACGGAAACTATGGCTACACCTTC. Translating it yields CASSATGVHGNYGYTF.

The chain uses TRBV7-9 and TRBJ1-6; a possible D gene is TRBD1 (6 bases). Trimming removed 6 bases at V and 0 bases at J, with 15 bases between. Per germline, CDR1 SEHNR and CDR2 FQNEAQ (reference sequence). The CDR3 spans 17 residues. CDR3 protein: CASSPQGSSSYNSPLHF. The CDR3 coding sequence is TGTGCCAGCAGTCCACAGGGCTCCAGCTCCTATAATTCACCCCTCCACTTT. Combining the CDR3 with reference TRBV7-9 and TRBJ1-6 gives the whole variable domain DTGVSQNPRHKITKRGQNVTFRCDPISEHNRLYWYRQTLGQGPEFLTYFQNEAQLEKSRLLSDRFSAERPKGSFSTLEIQRTEQGDSAMYLCASSPQGSSSYNSPLHFGNGTRLTVT.

The chain employs TRBV2 and TRBJ2-3; 7 bases align to TRBD2. CDR1 is SNHLY and CDR2 is FYNNEI in the germline V gene. J lost 2 bases, V lost 10 bases, and 9 bases had no gene match. The CDR3 loop spans 14 amino acids. This CDR3 is CATKTSTNTDTQYF. The CDR3, as DNA: TGTGCCACCAAGACTAGCACGAACACAGATACGCAGTATTTT.

The rearrangement links TRBV7-3 to TRBJ2-1; D might be TRBD1 (6 bases). The germline CDR1 and CDR2 sequences are SGHTA and FQGTGA. The V end lost 5 bases, the J end lost 9 bases, and 14 bases lay between the germline ends. The CDR3 totals 13 residues. CDR3 nucleotide sequence: TGTGCCAGCAGCCAAATACAGGGTACTGAGCAGTTCTTC. The encoded protein is CASSQIQGTEQFF.

The rearrangement links TRBV5-4 to TRBJ2-7; tentatively, D is TRBD1 (6 bases). The CDR3 is 16 amino acids. The germline CDR1 and CDR2 sequences are SGHNT and YYREEE (reference sequence). Between the trimmed V and J ends, which lost 4 bases and 7 bases, there was a span of 24 bases. CDR3 bases: TGTGCCAGCAGCCCTTGGGGTCGTCAGGGGCTGGGAGAGCAGTACTTC. As protein: CASSPWGRQGLGEQYF. The full variable domain, rest sourced from reference TRBV5-4 and TRBJ2-7, is ETGVTQSPTHLIKTRGQQVTLRCSSQSGHNTVSWYQQALGQGPQFIFQYYREEENGRGNFPPRFSGLQFPNYSSELNVNALELDDSALYLCASSPWGRQGLGEQYFGPGTRLTVT.